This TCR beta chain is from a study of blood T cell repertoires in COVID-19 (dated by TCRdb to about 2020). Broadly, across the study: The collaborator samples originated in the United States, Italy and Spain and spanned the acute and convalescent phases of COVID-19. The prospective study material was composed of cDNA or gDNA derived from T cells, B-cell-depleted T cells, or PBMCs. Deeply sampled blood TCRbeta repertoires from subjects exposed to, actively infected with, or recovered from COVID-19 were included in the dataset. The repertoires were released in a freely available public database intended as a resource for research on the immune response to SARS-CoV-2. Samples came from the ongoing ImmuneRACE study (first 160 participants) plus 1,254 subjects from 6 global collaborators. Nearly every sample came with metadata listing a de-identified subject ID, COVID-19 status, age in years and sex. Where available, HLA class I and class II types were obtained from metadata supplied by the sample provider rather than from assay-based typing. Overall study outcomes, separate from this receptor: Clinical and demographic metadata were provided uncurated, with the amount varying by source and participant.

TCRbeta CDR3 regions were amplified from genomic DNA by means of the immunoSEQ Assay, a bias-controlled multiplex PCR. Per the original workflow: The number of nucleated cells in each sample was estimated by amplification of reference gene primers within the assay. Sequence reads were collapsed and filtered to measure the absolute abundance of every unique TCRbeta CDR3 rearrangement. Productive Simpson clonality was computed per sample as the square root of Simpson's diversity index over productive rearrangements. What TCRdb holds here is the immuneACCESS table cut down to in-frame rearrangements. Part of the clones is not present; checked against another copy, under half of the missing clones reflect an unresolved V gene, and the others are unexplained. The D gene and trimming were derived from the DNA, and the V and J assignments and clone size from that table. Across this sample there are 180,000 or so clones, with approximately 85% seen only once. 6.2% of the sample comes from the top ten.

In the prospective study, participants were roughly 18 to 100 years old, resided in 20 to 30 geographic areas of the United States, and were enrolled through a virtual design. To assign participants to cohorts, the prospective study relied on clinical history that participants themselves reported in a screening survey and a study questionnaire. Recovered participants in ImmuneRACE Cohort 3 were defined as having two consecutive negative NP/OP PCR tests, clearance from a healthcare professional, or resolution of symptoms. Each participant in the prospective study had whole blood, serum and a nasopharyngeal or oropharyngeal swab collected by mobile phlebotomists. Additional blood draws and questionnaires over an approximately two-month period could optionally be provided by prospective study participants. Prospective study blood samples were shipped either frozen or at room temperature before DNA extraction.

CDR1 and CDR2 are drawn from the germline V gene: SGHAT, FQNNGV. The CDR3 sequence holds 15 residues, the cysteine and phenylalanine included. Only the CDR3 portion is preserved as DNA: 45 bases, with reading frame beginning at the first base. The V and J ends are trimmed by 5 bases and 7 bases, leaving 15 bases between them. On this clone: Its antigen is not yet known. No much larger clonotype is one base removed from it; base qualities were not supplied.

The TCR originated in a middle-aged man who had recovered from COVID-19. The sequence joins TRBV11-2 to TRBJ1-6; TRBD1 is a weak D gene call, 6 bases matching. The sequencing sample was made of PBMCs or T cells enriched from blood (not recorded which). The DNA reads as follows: TGTGCCAGCAGCAGCAGACAGGCCGGCAATTCACCCCTCCACTTT. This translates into CASSSRQAGNSPLHF. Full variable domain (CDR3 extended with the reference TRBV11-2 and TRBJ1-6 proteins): EAGVAQSPRYKIIEKRQSVAFWCNPISGHATLYWYQQILGQGPKLLIQFQNNGVVDDSQLPKDRFSAERLKGVDSTLKIQPAKLEDSAVYLCASSSRQAGNSPLHFGNGTRLTVT.